A selection of T cell receptor beta chains follows, all from one sample in a study of shared clonotypes between healthy human individuals. The table came from immunoSEQ multiplex PCR; TCRdb's copy has only in-frame clones and leaves some out. Here the sample spans roughly 590,000 clones, roughly 95% being singletons. Sequenced: naive CD8+ T cells sorted from blood. The receptors derive from a young woman in good health. Each CDR3 is given with its conserved first and last residue.

J gene | V gene | CDR3 length | CDR3 protein
TRBJ2-3 | TRBV27 | 17 | CASSLEGPGASTDTQYF
TRBJ2-7 | TRBV5-1 | 14 | CASRAASGNYEQYF
TRBJ1-3 | TRBV7-8 | 16 | CASSLETGSSGNTIYF
TRBJ1-5 | TRBV7-9 | 12 | CASSLMDQPQHF
TRBJ1-4 | TRBV13 | 16 | CASSSAGGAGGEKLFF
TRBJ1-2 | TRBV4-2 | 13 | CASSQDDTGGYTF
TRBJ2-7 | TRBV27 | 14 | CASSLGQGAYEQYF
TRBJ2-7 | TRBV29-1 | 12 | CSVWTVSYEQYF
TRBJ1-2 | TRBV30 | 10 | CAWRGLGYTF
TRBJ1-1 | TRBV27 | 13 | CASSLQGNTEAFF
TRBJ1-1 | TRBV6-5 | 13 | CASSYGMNTEAFF
TRBJ2-7 | TRBV11-2 | 16 | CASSAEGWGAVYEQYF
TRBJ2-3 | TRBV28 | 13 | CASRVRSTDTQYF
TRBJ2-1 | TRBV29-1 | 15 | CSDGQTGGRYNEQFF
TRBJ1-1 | TRBV21-1 | 14 | CASWNDTSNTEAFF
TRBJ2-3 | TRBV5-4 | 14 | CASSLDPGGDTQYF
TRBJ2-7 | TRBV19 | 15 | CASSIQTGASDEQYF
TRBJ1-2 | TRBV5-4 | 16 | CASSLETTGGHYGYTF
TRBJ1-1 | TRBV4-1 | 15 | CASSQEVPGQPEAFF
TRBJ2-7 | TRBV5-1 | 14 | CASSGDAGRYEQYF
TRBJ2-1 | TRBV13 | 14 | CASSHPQQYNEQFF
TRBJ1-1 | TRBV6-5 | 14 | CASRPGELNTEAFF
TRBJ2-7 | TRBV29-1 | 13 | CSVGFRGDDEQYF
TRBJ2-3 | TRBV27 | 14 | CASSLGQGTDTQYF
TRBJ1-1 | TRBV19 | 13 | CASSMEINTEAFF
TRBJ1-1 | TRBV6-1 | 17 | CASSEPRGVTMNTEAFF
TRBJ1-5 | TRBV4-1 | 17 | CASSLHPGQGSNQPQHF
TRBJ1-2 | TRBV29-1 | 12 | CSAAGQTYGYTF
- | TRBV27 | 13 | CASSFGPTYEQYF
TRBJ2-3 | TRBV28 | 20 | CASSTTPTYKREGVTDTQYF
TRBJ1-3 | TRBV6-1 | 16 | CASSEGQLLSGNTIYF
TRBJ2-7 | TRBV2 | 13 | CASSSEREYEQYF
TRBJ2-7 | TRBV10-3 | 17 | CAISEGPLAGERYEQYF
TRBJ2-2 | TRBV7-9 | 15 | CASSLGRVYTGELFF
TRBJ2-7 | TRBV11-2 | 12 | CASSLTRDEQYF
TRBJ2-7 | TRBV28 | 16 | CASRHPVSSGIYEQYF
TRBJ2-1 | TRBV5-6 | 15 | CASVLGGGRYNEQFF
TRBJ2-7 | TRBV7-9 | 16 | CASNPYSGTLSYEQYF
TRBJ1-2 | TRBV9 | 11 | CASRAGEGYTF
TRBJ2-3 | TRBV10-3 | 15 | CAISDEFLGTDTQYF
TRBJ2-2 | TRBV6-5 | 16 | CASSYLAIPNTGELFF
TRBJ1-1 | TRBV4-1 | 14 | CASSPDVIFTEAFF
TRBJ2-7 | TRBV4-1 | 14 | CASSQDGGAVEQYF
TRBJ1-5 | TRBV28 | 14 | CASRGTSNNQPQHF
TRBJ2-7 | TRBV2 | 16 | CASSDFPSGRNYEQYF
TRBJ2-5 | TRBV4-1 | 16 | CASSQVLGGSEWTQYF
TRBJ1-2 | TRBV5-4 | 16 | CASSPSDRGVLGGYTF
TRBJ1-1 | TRBV5-4 | 11 | CASRPNTEAFF
TRBJ2-7 | TRBV28 | 16 | CASSTSGETRSYEQYF
TRBJ1-5 | TRBV6-6 | 14 | CASSYSNGNQPQHF
TRBJ2-7 | TRBV15 | 13 | CATSPGTSYEQYF